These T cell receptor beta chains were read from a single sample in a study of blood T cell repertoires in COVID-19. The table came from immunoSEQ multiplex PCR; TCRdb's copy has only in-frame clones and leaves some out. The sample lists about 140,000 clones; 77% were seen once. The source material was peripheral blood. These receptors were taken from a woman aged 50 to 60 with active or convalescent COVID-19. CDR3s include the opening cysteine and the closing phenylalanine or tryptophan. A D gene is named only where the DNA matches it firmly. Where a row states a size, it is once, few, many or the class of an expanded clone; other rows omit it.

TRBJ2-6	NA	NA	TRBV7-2	CASSPETGSGANVLTF	TGTGCCAGCAGCCCCGAGACAGGATCTGGGGCCAACGTCCTGACTTTC
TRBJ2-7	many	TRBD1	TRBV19	CASRGTGLHEQYF	TGTGCCAGTCGCGGGACAGGGCTCCACGAGCAGTACTTC
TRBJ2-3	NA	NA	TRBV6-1	CASGVGADTQYF	TGTGCCAGCGGGGTAGGGGCAGATACGCAGTATTTT
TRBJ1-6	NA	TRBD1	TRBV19	CASSTTPIGQVLPLHF	TGTGCCAGTAGTACCACCCCGATCGGACAGGTATTACCCCTCCACTTT
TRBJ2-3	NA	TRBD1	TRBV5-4	CASSRGQGSSDTQYF	TGTGCCAGCAGTCGTGGACAGGGGAGTTCAGATACGCAGTATTTT
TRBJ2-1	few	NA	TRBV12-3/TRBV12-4	CASSPQMDNEQFF	TGTGCCAGCAGTCCCCAGATGGACAATGAGCAGTTCTTC
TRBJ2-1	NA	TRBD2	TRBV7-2	CASSGTSGMGNEQFF	TGTGCCAGCAGCGGCACTAGCGGGATGGGCAATGAGCAGTTCTTC
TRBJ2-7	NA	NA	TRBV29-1	CSAEGAEAPYEQYF	TGCAGCGCCGAAGGGGCCGAAGCGCCCTACGAGCAGTACTTC
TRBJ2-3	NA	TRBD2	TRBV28	CASSSPSGGDTDTQYF	TGTGCCAGCAGTTCTCCTAGCGGGGGGGACACAGATACGCAGTATTTT
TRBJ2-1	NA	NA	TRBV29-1	CSVGGGVNNEQFF	TGCAGCGTGGGAGGCGGGGTCAACAATGAGCAGTTCTTC
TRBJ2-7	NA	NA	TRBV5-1	CASSLGDSDPYEQYF	TGCGCCAGCTCCCTAGGGGACTCGGATCCCTACGAGCAGTACTTC
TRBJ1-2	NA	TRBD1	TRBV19	CASMGQAGYTF	TGTGCCAGTATGGGACAGGCGGGCTACACCTTC
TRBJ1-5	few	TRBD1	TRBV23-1	CASNRGQGLRQPQHF	TGCGCCAGCAACAGGGGACAGGGATTGCGACAGCCCCAGCATTTT
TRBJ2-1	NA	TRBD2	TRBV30	CALLEGLAGDGEQFF	TGTGCCCTATTAGAGGGGCTAGCGGGAGATGGCGAGCAGTTCTTC
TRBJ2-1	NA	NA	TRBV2	CASSYLGALSSYNEQFF	TGTGCCAGCAGTTACCTGGGGGCCCTAAGCTCCTACAATGAGCAGTTCTTC
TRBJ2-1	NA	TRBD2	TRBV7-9	CASSASNPGLGYNEQFF	TGTGCCAGCAGCGCTTCCAACCCGGGACTAGGGTACAATGAGCAGTTCTTC